This TCR beta chain was observed in a study of metastatic and nonmetastatic thyroid tumors. Across the study: Malignant and benign thyroid patients had repertoires compared in peripheral blood and tumor or nodule tissue.

Nobody among the patients had been given any treatment before thyroid surgery. MiXCR re-clonotyped the PCR reads for TCRdb. The sample holds about 92,000 clones; 14% to 15% are singletons and the top ten take just over 3.5%. This clone has ten or more counts. Germline V lookup: CDR1 SEHNR, CDR2 FQNEAQ (reference sequence). The germline V and J ends were trimmed by 5 bases and 5 bases, with 12 bases remaining between them. This CDR3 is 13 amino acids long. This receptor was taken from a female donor with papillary thyroid cancer or a benign thyroid nodule (not recorded which). Some clones in this sample may be carry-over from other donors' samples. The sample comprised blood. This chain connects TRBV7-9 to TRBJ1-2, with D perhaps TRBD1 (6 bases). For the CDR3, the DNA is TGTGCCAGCAGCACTGGACAGTTTTATGGCTACACCTTC. It translates to CASSTGQFYGYTF.